The rows below give T cell receptor beta chains drawn from one sample of a study of cytomegalovirus exposure and HLA in healthy donors. Assay: immunoSEQ multiplex PCR; the TCRdb copy retains only in-frame clones and omits some. The sample shows roughly 93,000 clones, roughly 82% of them seen only once. The source material was PBMCs. The source is a human donor in good health. Both conserved end residues are part of each CDR3. A D gene is named only where the DNA matches it firmly.

CDR3: CASSPDSNSPLHF; V: TRBV18; J: TRBJ1-6; D: .
CDR3: CASSYRLDRVPYEQYF; V: TRBV6-5; J: TRBJ2-7; D: TRBD1
CDR3: CASSVGQDYNEQFF; V: TRBV9; J: TRBJ2-1; D: TRBD1
CDR3: CASSSNSYEQYF; V: TRBV5-1; J: TRBJ2-7; D: .
CDR3: CASSGTSGVTGELFF; V: TRBV27; J: TRBJ2-2; D: TRBD2
CDR3: CASSQENPGTGPHYGYTF; V: TRBV4-1; J: TRBJ1-2; D: TRBD1
CDR3: CASRLSSTDTQYF; V: TRBV5-6; J: TRBJ2-3; D: .
CDR3: CAWSVLSGAGELFF; V: TRBV30; J: TRBJ2-2; D: .
CDR3: CASTRGREYSNQPQHF; V: TRBV2; J: TRBJ1-5; D: .
CDR3: CASSRDSSNQPQHF; V: TRBV18; J: TRBJ1-5; D: TRBD1
CDR3: CATLSWTGELFF; V: TRBV15; J: TRBJ2-2; D: .
CDR3: CAIRQDRGSLGEQFF; V: TRBV10-3; J: TRBJ2-1; D: TRBD1
CDR3: CASNPRTGRETQYF; V: TRBV6-5; J: TRBJ2-5; D: TRBD1
CDR3: CASRMNRGPHEQYF; V: TRBV11-2; J: TRBJ2-7; D: TRBD1
CDR3: CASSGRTSQDTEAFF; V: TRBV2; J: TRBJ1-1; D: .
CDR3: CASRTNLGTGGDTEAFF; V: TRBV27; J: TRBJ1-1; D: TRBD1
CDR3: CASTQGGNEQFF; V: TRBV6-1; J: TRBJ2-1; D: TRBD1
CDR3: CASSIGQVREQYF; V: TRBV19; J: TRBJ2-7; D: TRBD1
CDR3: CASSIYGEGNQPQHF; V: TRBV19; J: TRBJ1-5; D: .
CDR3: CASSVGGQGNVYGYTF; V: TRBV9; J: TRBJ1-2; D: TRBD1
CDR3: CASTRGQNNSPLHF; V: TRBV6-5; J: TRBJ1-6; D: .
CDR3: CASNPVFGGPLGAFF; V: TRBV27; J: TRBJ1-1; D: .
CDR3: CASRQRGITSTDTQYF; V: TRBV19; J: TRBJ2-3; D: TRBD2
CDR3: CASSQDRDRVSPLHF; V: TRBV4-3; J: TRBJ1-6; D: TRBD1
CDR3: CASNPGTSVDTEAFF; V: TRBV10-2; J: TRBJ1-1; D: .
CDR3: CASRGPGLNTEAFF; V: TRBV19; J: TRBJ1-1; D: .
CDR3: CASSENRGERTEAFF; V: TRBV10-2; J: TRBJ1-1; D: TRBD1
CDR3: CASSRQGLAGETTKNIQYF; V: TRBV27; J: TRBJ2-4; D: TRBD2
CDR3: CASSAGTGLYNEQFF; V: TRBV7-9; J: TRBJ2-1; D: TRBD1
CDR3: CASSPRALSTDTQYF; V: TRBV19; J: TRBJ2-3; D: .
CDR3: CASRFADWRYTEAFF; V: TRBV5-1; J: TRBJ1-1; D: .
CDR3: CAWNRGDSNQPQHF; V: TRBV30; J: TRBJ1-5; D: .
CDR3: CASSSTGRWRSGNTIYF; V: TRBV5-6; J: TRBJ1-3; D: TRBD1
CDR3: CASSGRDSGNTIYF; V: TRBV5-4; J: TRBJ1-3; D: .
CDR3: CASSAEPDSTYEQYF; V: TRBV9; J: .; D: .
CDR3: CASNLNYGYTF; V: TRBV2; J: TRBJ1-2; D: .
CDR3: CASSYRDPYNEQFF; V: TRBV19; J: TRBJ2-1; D: .
CDR3: CASSGTGSSPEQYF; V: TRBV6-1; J: TRBJ2-7; D: TRBD1
CDR3: CASRGASGLNQPQHF; V: TRBV2; J: TRBJ1-5; D: .
CDR3: CASSHQRTSGTGELFF; V: TRBV5-1; J: .; D: TRBD2
CDR3: CASGSQGSYEQYF; V: TRBV12-5; J: TRBJ2-7; D: TRBD1
CDR3: CAISPGTANYGYTF; V: TRBV10-3; J: TRBJ1-2; D: TRBD1
CDR3: CASSYQQAEAFF; V: TRBV6-6; J: TRBJ1-1; D: .
CDR3: CASSTGRAGPMNTEAFF; V: TRBV5-6; J: TRBJ1-1; D: .
CDR3: CASSLSGTGGADFYGYTF; V: TRBV7-2; J: TRBJ1-2; D: TRBD1
CDR3: CASSQGQGKETQYF; V: TRBV5-8; J: TRBJ2-5; D: TRBD1